Below are 24 T cell receptor beta chains sequenced from a single sample in a study of T cell responses to AZD1222 COVID-19 vaccine. Sequencing was performed with immunoSEQ multiplex PCR; in TCRdb, only in-frame clones are kept and a portion is missing. The sample has 84,000 or so clones; approximately 89% are singletons. Sample: peripheral blood, taken on day 0 of AZD1222 vaccination. The receptors originated from an adult in good health.

V gene TRBV11-2 combines with J gene TRBJ2-3, with TRBD2 matching 8 bases. The junction had 8 bases not matched to a gene; V was cut back by 0 bases and J by 0 bases. This CDR3 region has 18 residues. Per the germline V gene, CDR1 is SGHAT and CDR2 is FQNNGV. CDR3 sequence reads: CASSLDWLLAGSTDTQYF. DNA of the CDR3: TGTGCCAGCAGCTTAGATTGGCTGCTAGCGGGTAGCACAGATACGCAGTATTTT.

The chain has TRBV27 and TRBJ2-3; 7 bases fit TRBD2. Per germline, CDR1 MNHEY and CDR2 SMNVEV (reference sequence). CDR3 length: 16 residues. V gave up 4 bases and J gave up 2 bases; unmatched junction bases: 9. CDR3 sequence reads: CASSSYERGVTDTQYF. CDR3 DNA: TGTGCCAGCAGTTCCTACGAGCGGGGAGTCACAGATACGCAGTATTTT.

This chain uses TRBV5-1 with TRBJ1-2; D call uncertain. V was cut by 4 bases and J by 8 bases, with 12 bases left in between. Germline lookup yields CDR1 SGHRS and CDR2 YFSETQ. CDR3 length: 12 amino acids. The CDR3 bases are TGCGCCAGCAGCGAACCCGTGGGGGGCTACACCTTC. Amino acid sequence: CASSEPVGGYTF.

This chain joins TRBV6-5 and TRBJ1-1; 8 positions match TRBD1. Germline CDR1 MNHEY, CDR2 SVGAGI. This CDR3 comprises 15 residues. V shed 5 bases, J shed 4 bases, and the junction held 9 bases outside the gene matches. This CDR3 reads CASSRRTGRSTEAFF. The CDR3, as DNA: TGTGCCAGCAGTAGAAGGACAGGGAGGAGCACTGAAGCTTTCTTT.

The V call is TRBV3-1 (or the pseudogene TRBV3-2), the J call TRBJ2-6; 7 nucleotides match TRBD1. V lost 10 bases, J lost 2 bases, and 5 bases stayed unmatched. The CDR3 has 14 residues. Germline V CDR1 and CDR2: LGHDT, YNNKEL (reference sequence). The CDR3 nucleotides are TGTGCCACCCAAGACAGGGCTGGGGCCAACGTCCTGACTTTC. Protein product: CATQDRAGANVLTF.

This sequence joins TRBV3-1 (or the pseudogene TRBV3-2) and TRBJ1-1; D possibly corresponds to TRBD1 (5 bases). The CDR3 is 14 residues long. Trimming shortened V by 3 bases and J by 1 base, and 9 bases separated the two germline ends. Germline CDR1 LGHDT, CDR2 YNNKEL (reference sequence). Here the CDR3 reads CASSHTQENTEAFF. In DNA, the CDR3 is TGTGCCAGCAGCCATACACAGGAGAACACTGAAGCTTTCTTT.

The chain combines TRBV21-1 with TRBJ1-5. TRBV21-1 is deemed a pseudogene. The CDR3 is 17 amino acids. The CDR3: CASTQEGGQGGNQPQHF. The CDR3 DNA is TGTGCCAGCACACAGGAGGGGGGGCAGGGTGGCAATCAGCCCCAGCATTTT.

This clone was observed once. V is TRBV27 and J is TRBJ2-2; 7 nucleotides line up with TRBD1. Trimming took 8 bases from V and 4 from J; bases not matched to a gene: 13. CDR1 and CDR2 (germline): MNHEY, SMNVEV (reference sequence). The CDR3 runs to 16 residues. The CDR3 loop reads CASRERQGESTGELFF. CDR3 coding DNA: TGTGCCAGCCGAGAGAGACAGGGAGAGAGCACCGGGGAGCTGTTTTTT.

The chain has TRBV11-2 and TRBJ2-7, with 7 bases aligning to TRBD1. The ends lost 4 bases at V and 0 bases at J; junction bases unmatched: 9. Germline CDR1 SGHAT, CDR2 FQNNGV. This CDR3 contains 16 residues. CDR3 nucleotide sequence: TGTGCCAGCAGCTCCCCAGTGGGGACAGCCTCCTACGAGCAGTACTTC. This encodes CASSSPVGTASYEQYF.

The V and J genes are TRBV7-8 and TRBJ2-1; D is possibly TRBD2 (5 bases). This CDR3 spans 12 amino acids. In germline, CDR1 is SGHVS, CDR2 FQNEAQ. With 5 bases removed from V and 10 bases from J, the gap between germline ends came to 12 bases. The CDR3 DNA reads TGTGCCAGCAGCCCGATCCCGGGGGAGCAGTTCTTC. Translating it yields CASSPIPGEQFF.

The rearrangement links TRBV30 to TRBJ2-2, with a possible D match to TRBD1 (5 bases). Looked up from germline, CDR1 is GTSNPN and CDR2 is SVGIG (reference sequence). The CDR3 covers 17 residues. V was shortened by 3 bases and J by 6 bases, with 23 bases between the two germline ends. The CDR3 here is CAWSGWVKGSYSGELFF. Written as DNA, the CDR3 is TGTGCCTGGAGCGGGTGGGTAAAGGGGTCATACTCCGGGGAGCTGTTTTTT.

The gene calls are TRBV25-1 and TRBJ2-3, with 9 bases aligning to TRBD1. V lost 6 bases to trimming and J lost 1 base; unmatched junction nucleotides: 5. The CDR3 length is 15 residues. CDR1 and CDR2 from the germline V gene are MGHDK and SYGVNS. In nucleotides, the CDR3 is TGTGCCAGCAGCGCCAGACAGGGGGGCACAGATACGCAGTATTTT. This encodes CASSARQGGTDTQYF.

The chain joins TRBV6-1 to TRBJ1-2, with D maybe TRBD1 (6 bases). V was clipped by 1 base and J by 6 bases, with 12 bases between them. The CDR3 consists of 14 residues. Germline loops: CDR1 MNHNS, CDR2 SASEGT. The CDR3, as DNA: TGTGCCAGCAGTGAAGGGGGGCAGAGGGATGGCTACACCTTC. As protein: CASSEGGQRDGYTF.

This sequence joins TRBV30 and TRBJ1-5; D gene uncertain. The CDR3 extends over 14 amino acids. Germline V gives CDR1 GTSNPN, CDR2 SVGIG (reference sequence). V shed 2 bases and J shed 0 bases, with 8 bases lying between them. CDR3 bases: TGTGCCTGGAGTCCCAGTAATAGCAATCAGCCCCAGCATTTT. Encoded protein: CAWSPSNSNQPQHF. Filled out from reference TRBV30 and TRBJ1-5, the complete variable domain reads SQTIHQWPATLVQPVGSPLSLECTVEGTSNPNLYWYRQAAGRGLQLLFYSVGIGQISSEVPQNLSASRPQDRQFILSSKKLLLSDSGFYLCAWSPSNSNQPQHFGDGTRLSIL.

CDR3 sequence: CSVGGGNGNQPQHF. The CDR3, as DNA: TGCAGCGTTGGGGGGGGGAACGGCAATCAGCCCCAGCATTTT. The chain carries TRBV29-1 and TRBJ1-5, with D possibly being TRBD1 (5 bases). The CDR3 has 14 residues. The germline V and J ends were trimmed by 4 bases and 2 bases, with 12 bases remaining between them. CDR1 and CDR2 from the germline V gene are SQVTM and ANQGSEA.

The V call is TRBV29-1, the J call TRBJ2-1, with 7 bases identical to TRBD2. V lost 0 bases and J lost 3; bases outside the gene matches: 8. Germline V gives CDR1 SQVTM, CDR2 ANQGSEA. The CDR3 runs to 16 residues. The CDR3, as DNA: TGCAGCGTTGAAGATGAAAGGCTAGCGGACTACAATGAGCAGTTCTTC. This sequence encodes CSVEDERLADYNEQFF.

The sample holds one count of this clone. V is TRBV5-4 and J is TRBJ1-1; D may be TRBD1 (6 bases). Looked up from germline, CDR1 is SGHNT and CDR2 is YYREEE (reference sequence). The CDR3 is made up of 16 amino acids. The V and J ends lost 0 bases and 2 bases respectively, with 14 bases between them. CDR3 DNA sequence: TGTGCCAGCAGCTTGGCCGGGAGCAGGGGAAACACTGAAGCTTTCTTT. It is translated as CASSLAGSRGNTEAFF.

The gene calls are TRBV7-8 and TRBJ1-5; D call uncertain. The V end lost 5 bases, the J end lost 6 bases, and 8 bases lay between the germline ends. CDR1 and CDR2 (germline): SGHVS, FQNEAQ. The CDR3 has 12 amino acids. In DNA, the CDR3 is TGTGCCAGCAGCCTCCCGGGTCAGCCCCAGCATTTT. It yields the protein CASSLPGQPQHF.

This chain joins TRBV5-1 and TRBJ2-5; D may match TRBD1 or TRBD2 (6 bases each). This CDR3 has 15 residues. V was pared by 0 bases and J by 4 bases, with 13 bases between. CDR1 and CDR2 (germline): SGHRS, YFSETQ. The DNA of the CDR3 is TGCGCCAGCAGCTTGGCCCGGGGGCGAGCAGAGACCCAGTACTTC. Translating it yields CASSLARGRAETQYF.

This clone was picked up one time. Here the CDR3 DNA reads TGTGCCAGCAGTTTATGGGGCGGGGAGCTGTTTTTT. Protein: CASSLWGGELFF. The chain has TRBV27 and TRBJ2-2; D unclear. V lost 1 base, J lost 7 bases, and 4 bases lay in between. Looked up from germline, CDR1 is MNHEY and CDR2 is SMNVEV (reference sequence). The CDR3 is made up of 12 amino acids.

J is TRBJ1-1 and V is TRBV3-1 (or the pseudogene TRBV3-2), with D hard to call. Germline CDR1 LGHDT, CDR2 YNNKEL (reference sequence). The CDR3 consists of 13 residues. V dropped 0 bases and J dropped 6 bases, with 8 bases sitting between them. Here the CDR3 DNA reads TGTGCCAGCAGCCAAGATAGTATTGCTGAAGCTTTCTTT. This gives the protein CASSQDSIAEAFF.

The chain is built from TRBV30 and TRBJ2-1, with 10 positions matching TRBD2. With 4 bases clipped from V and 8 bases from J, the junction kept 8 bases outside the gene matches. The CDR3 length is 14 residues. Germline V CDR1 and CDR2: GTSNPN, SVGIG (reference sequence). CDR3 DNA sequence: TGTGCCTGGATGGCTAGCGGGAGTATCTATGAGCAGTTCTTC. This sequence encodes CAWMASGSIYEQFF. Looking up the rest from reference TRBV30 and TRBJ2-1 gives the full variable domain: SQTIHQWPATLVQPVGSPLSLECTVEGTSNPNLYWYRQAAGRGLQLLFYSVGIGQISSEVPQNLSASRPQDRQFILSSKKLLLSDSGFYLCAWMASGSIYEQFFGPGTRLTVL.

The CDR3 protein is CASSLYKRTDTQYF. DNA of the CDR3: TGTGCCAGCAGCTTATATAAACGCACAGATACGCAGTATTTT. This chain connects TRBV7-9 to TRBJ2-3, with D unresolved. Germline loops: CDR1 SEHNR, CDR2 FQNEAQ (reference sequence). Trimming cost V 2 bases and J 1 base, with 7 bases left between them. The CDR3 has 14 residues.

The chain links TRBV18 to TRBJ1-5; TRBD1 matches at 11 bases. This CDR3 comprises 16 residues. Germline V gene sequence: CDR1 KGHSH, CDR2 LQKENI. Trimming removed 2 bases from V and 1 base from J; junction bases left unmatched: 1. The CDR3 loop is CASSPGTGGSNQPQHF. CDR3 sequence (DNA): TGTGCCAGCTCACCAGGGACAGGGGGGAGCAATCAGCCCCAGCATTTT. Drawing the rest from reference TRBV18 and TRBJ1-5, the complete variable domain is NAGVMQNPRHLVRRRGQEARLRCSPMKGHSHVYWYRQLPEEGLKFMVYLQKENIIDESGMPKERFSAEFPKEGPSILRIQQVVRGDSAAYFCASSPGTGGSNQPQHFGDGTRLSIL.